The present TCR beta chain was sequenced within a study of T cell repertoires in cytomegalovirus infection. TCRdb fed the reads into MiXCR, producing one record per CDR3 protein. The sample has some 100,000 distinct CDR3 sequences, 20% to 30% seen once. Germline V gene lookup returns CDR1 SGHTA and CDR2 FQGNSA. The CDR3 sequence is 13 residues long. Trimming cost V 5 bases and J 6 bases, with 12 bases left between them. This clonotype has a count of ten or more. The receptor was derived from a human donor in good health (CMV status not recorded). Some clones in this sample may be carry-over from other donors' samples. This chain connects TRBV7-2 to TRBJ2-3; D remains ambiguous. Sequencing was performed on CD8+ T cells from PBMCs. The CDR3 sequence is CASSVGRGDTQYF. CDR3 bases: TGTGCCAGCAGCGTCGGACGAGGTGATACGCAGTATTTT.